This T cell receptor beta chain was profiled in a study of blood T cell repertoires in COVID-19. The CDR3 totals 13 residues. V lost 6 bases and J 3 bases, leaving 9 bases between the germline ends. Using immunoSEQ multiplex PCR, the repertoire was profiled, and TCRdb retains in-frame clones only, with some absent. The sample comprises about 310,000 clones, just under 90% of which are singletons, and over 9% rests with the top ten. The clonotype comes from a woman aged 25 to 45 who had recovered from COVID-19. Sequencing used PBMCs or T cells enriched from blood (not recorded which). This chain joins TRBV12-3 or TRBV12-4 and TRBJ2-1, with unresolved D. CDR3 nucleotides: TGTGCCAGCAGGTCACTATTCTACAATGAGCAGTTCTTC. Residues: CASRSLFYNEQFF.